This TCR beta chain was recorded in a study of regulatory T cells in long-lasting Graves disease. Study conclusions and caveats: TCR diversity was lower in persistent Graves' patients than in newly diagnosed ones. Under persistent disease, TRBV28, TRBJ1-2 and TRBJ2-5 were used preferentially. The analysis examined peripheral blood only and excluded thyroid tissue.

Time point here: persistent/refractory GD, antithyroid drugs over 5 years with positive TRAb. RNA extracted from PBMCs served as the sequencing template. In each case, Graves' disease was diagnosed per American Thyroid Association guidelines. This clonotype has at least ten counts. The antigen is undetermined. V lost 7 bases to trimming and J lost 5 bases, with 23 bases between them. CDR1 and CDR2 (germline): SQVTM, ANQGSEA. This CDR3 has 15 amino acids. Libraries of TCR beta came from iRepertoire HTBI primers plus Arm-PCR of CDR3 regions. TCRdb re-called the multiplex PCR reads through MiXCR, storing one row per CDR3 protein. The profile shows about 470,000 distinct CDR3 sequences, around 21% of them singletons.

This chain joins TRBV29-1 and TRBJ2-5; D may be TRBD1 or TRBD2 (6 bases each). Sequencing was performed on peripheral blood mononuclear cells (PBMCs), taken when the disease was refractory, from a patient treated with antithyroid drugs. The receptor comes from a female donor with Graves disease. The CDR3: CSAREATGRRETQYF. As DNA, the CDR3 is TGCAGCGCCCGTGAAGCTACAGGGAGGAGGGAGACCCAGTACTTC.